A single sample is the source of the 18 T cell receptor beta chains below, sequenced in a study of cytomegalovirus exposure and HLA in healthy donors. PCR employed 60 Vbeta and 13 Jbeta primers. Profiled with immunoSEQ multiplex PCR; TCRdb holds only in-frame clones, not every one. The sample consists of under 200,000 clones, about four fifths of them appearing once. The sequenced sample was PBMCs. The source of these receptors is a male donor in good health and CMV-seropositive.

The chain carries TRBV4-2 and TRBJ1-1, with D possibly being TRBD1 (5 bases). Germline CDR1 is LGHNA and CDR2 is YNFKEQ. This CDR3 is built from 17 residues. Trimming removed 4 bases from V and 4 bases from J, with 22 bases in between. The CDR3 loop is CASSPPPKGCDRTEAFF. In DNA, the CDR3 is TGTGCCAGCAGCCCCCCCCCGAAGGGGTGTGATCGCACTGAAGCTTTCTTT.

This sequence joins TRBV18 and TRBJ2-1; 8 nucleotides align to TRBD1. V gave up 1 base and J gave up 3 bases; unmatched junction bases: 8. This CDR3 comprises 17 residues. Germline V gives CDR1 KGHSH, CDR2 LQKENI. CDR3 nucleotides: TGTGCCAGCTCACCACGGACAGGGCCGGGAGTCTACAATGAGCAGTTCTTC. It translates to CASSPRTGPGVYNEQFF.

The chain uses TRBV9 and TRBJ2-7; TRBD1 agrees at 7 bases. The germline gives CDR1 SGDLS, CDR2 YYNGEE. The CDR3 loop spans 14 amino acids. V was clipped by 3 bases and J by 2 bases; unmatched bases: 5. The CDR3 loop reads CASSATGRTYEQYF. The CDR3, as DNA: TGTGCCAGCAGCGCGACAGGGAGAACCTACGAGCAGTACTTC.

V usage is TRBV7-2 and J usage is TRBJ1-2, with a weak D call TRBD1 (6 bases). Germline V gives CDR1 SGHTA, CDR2 FQGNSA. V lost 4 bases and J 6 bases, leaving 21 bases between the germline ends. The CDR3 consists of 16 residues. CDR3 DNA: TGTGCCAGCAGCTCCGGGGGGGCAGGAAGCATAAATGGCTACACCTTC. Translated, it gives CASSSGGAGSINGYTF.

V usage is TRBV6-1 and J usage is TRBJ2-1, with 11 positions matching TRBD2. The CDR3 consists of 14 residues. V shed 9 bases and J 10 bases; nucleotides not matched to a gene: 11. Germline CDR1 and CDR2: MNHNS and SASEGT. Here the CDR3 DNA reads TGTGCCAGTAAGGCTAGCGGGGGGCGATGGGAGCAGTTCTTC. Translating gives CASKASGGRWEQFF.

A single count supports this clone. CDR3 DNA sequence: TGTGCCAGTCCCGACAGGCCCACTGAAGCTTTCTTT. Protein: CASPDRPTEAFF. The rearrangement joins TRBV2 to TRBJ1-1; D possibly corresponds to TRBD1 (6 bases). Trimming stripped 9 bases from V and 4 bases from J, with 12 bases between. CDR1 SNHLY and CDR2 FYNNEI come from the germline V gene. This CDR3 has 12 amino acids.

CDR3 bases: TGTGCCAGCAGCTTACAGGGGGCGGGATATGGCTACACCTTC. It specifies CASSLQGAGYGYTF. V and J are TRBV5-4 and TRBJ1-2, with 9 bases identical to TRBD1. The CDR3 runs to 14 residues. Germline loops: CDR1 SGHNT, CDR2 YYREEE (reference sequence). V was clipped by 2 bases and J by 5 bases; unmatched bases: 4.

In its sample, this clone was seen a few times. The V call is TRBV2, the J call TRBJ1-1, with TRBD1 matching over 8 bases. The germline CDR1 and CDR2 sequences are SNHLY and FYNNEI. The CDR3 runs to 14 residues. The V and J ends lost 7 bases and 0 bases, in that order; junction bases with no gene match: 4. The CDR3 is CASILTGVNTEAFF. The CDR3 DNA is TGTGCCAGCATTTTGACAGGGGTGAACACTGAAGCTTTCTTT.

A note on this clone: At one boundary the junction diverges from the germline segment, which might be a read error. CDR3 amino acids: CSVGKGDLF. The CDR3 nucleotides read TGCAGCGTTGGTAAAGGAGATCTCTTC. This chain connects TRBV29-1 to TRBJ1-2; D gene unclear. Germline values: CDR1 SQVTM, CDR2 ANQGSEA. The CDR3 consists of 9 residues.

The rearrangement joins TRBV9 to TRBJ1-1; D is undetermined. Trimming removed 2 bases from V and 4 bases from J, with 12 bases in between. The CDR3 has 14 residues. Germline CDR1 reads SGDLS; CDR2 reads YYNGEE. The CDR3 sequence is CASSVGGRGTEAFF. CDR3 DNA: TGTGCCAGCAGCGTGGGCGGGCGAGGCACTGAAGCTTTCTTT.

The count of this clone is one. The V call is TRBV2, the J call TRBJ1-5; the D gene is possibly TRBD1 (5 bases). CDR3 length: 12 residues. The ends were cut back, 7 bases at V and 8 bases at J, with 12 bases in the middle. In germline, CDR1 is SNHLY, CDR2 FYNNEI. CDR3 bases: TGTGCCAGCACCAGAATAGGGGAGCCCCAGCATTTT. It is translated as CASTRIGEPQHF.

This chain connects TRBV5-1 to TRBJ2-2; TRBD1 matches at 9 bases. V was clipped by 7 bases and J by 7 bases; unmatched bases: 17. Germline CDR1 is SGHRS and CDR2 is YFSETQ. CDR3 length: 17 amino acids. In DNA, the CDR3 is TGCGCCAGCCGATTCTTGGGACAGGGTAGACTATACGGGGAGCTGTTTTTT. This gives the protein CASRFLGQGRLYGELFF.

This clone was recorded only once. The genes are TRBV5-4 and TRBJ2-1; 16 bases agree with TRBD2. The length of the CDR3 is 19 residues. CDR1 and CDR2 (germline): SGHNT, YYREEE (reference sequence). V lost 3 bases and J lost 1; bases outside the gene matches: 7. The DNA for the CDR3 is TGTGCCAGCAGCTCCGGGACTAGCGGGGGGGCCGGGTCCTACAATGAGCAGTTCTTC. Encoded protein: CASSSGTSGGAGSYNEQFF. Variable domain in full (rest from reference TRBV5-4 and TRBJ2-1): ETGVTQSPTHLIKTRGQQVTLRCSSQSGHNTVSWYQQALGQGPQFIFQYYREEENGRGNFPPRFSGLQFPNYSSELNVNALELDDSALYLCASSSGTSGGAGSYNEQFFGPGTRLTVL.

This chain joins TRBV6-5 and TRBJ2-3, with TRBD2 identical over 7 bases. Germline assignment: CDR1 MNHEY and CDR2 SVGAGI. The junction had 7 bases not matched to a gene; V was cut back by 7 bases and J by 0 bases. The CDR3 extends over 15 amino acids. The CDR3 DNA reads TGTGCCAGCACCGTGCGGGGGAGAAGCACAGATACGCAGTATTTT. Its translation is CASTVRGRSTDTQYF.

The rearrangement uses TRBV12-5 and TRBJ2-7, with 9 bases identical to TRBD1. The length of the CDR3 is 16 residues. In germline, CDR1 is LGHNT, CDR2 FRNRAP. The V segment lost 0 bases and the J segment 3 bases; nucleotides outside the gene matches: 6. The CDR3 is CASGLVLGQGFYEQYF. CDR3 nucleotides: TGTGCTAGTGGTTTGGTACTTGGACAGGGGTTCTACGAGCAGTACTTC.

This chain connects TRBV10-2 to TRBJ2-7; 10 bases agree with TRBD1. The germline V gene encodes CDR1 WSHSY and CDR2 SAAADI. V lost 6 bases and J lost 7; bases outside the gene matches: 9. The CDR3 contains 14 residues. CDR3 sequence: CASSGQGVRGEQYF. The CDR3 DNA sequence: TGCGCCAGCAGCGGACAGGGGGTGAGGGGAGAGCAGTACTTC.

The CDR3 bases are TGTGCCAGCTCACCAAGGGCGGGGACCTACGAGCAGTACTTC. Translation gives CASSPRAGTYEQYF. The chain combines TRBV18 with TRBJ2-7, with D possibly matching TRBD2 (6 bases). V was trimmed by 2 bases and J by 2 bases, leaving 10 bases between them. The germline V gene encodes CDR1 KGHSH and CDR2 LQKENI. The CDR3 extends over 14 amino acids.

CDR3: CASSLEGGTEAFF. The CDR3 DNA sequence: TGTGCCAGCAGCTTAGAAGGCGGGACTGAAGCTTTCTTT. The chain recombines TRBV7-9 with TRBJ1-1; no reliable D call. Germline V gene lookup returns CDR1 SEHNR and CDR2 FQNEAQ (reference sequence). The CDR3 consists of 13 residues. Trimming cost V 1 base and J 5 bases, with 8 bases left between them.